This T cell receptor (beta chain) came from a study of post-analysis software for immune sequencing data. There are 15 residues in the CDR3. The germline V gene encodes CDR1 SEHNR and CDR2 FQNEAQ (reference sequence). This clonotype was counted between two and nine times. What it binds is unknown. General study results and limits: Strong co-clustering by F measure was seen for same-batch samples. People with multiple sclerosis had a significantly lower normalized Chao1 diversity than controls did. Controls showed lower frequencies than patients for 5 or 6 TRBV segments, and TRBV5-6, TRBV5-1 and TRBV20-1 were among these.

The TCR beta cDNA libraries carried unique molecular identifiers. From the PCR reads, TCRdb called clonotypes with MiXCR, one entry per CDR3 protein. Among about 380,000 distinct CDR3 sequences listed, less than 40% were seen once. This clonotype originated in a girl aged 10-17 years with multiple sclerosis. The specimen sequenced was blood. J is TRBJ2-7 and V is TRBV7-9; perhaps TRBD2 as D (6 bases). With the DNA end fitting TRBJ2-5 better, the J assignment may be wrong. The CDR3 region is CASSYGWAGMETQYF. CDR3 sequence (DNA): TGTGCCAGCAGCTATGGCTGGGCGGGGATGGAGACCCAGTACTTC.